This T cell receptor beta chain was sequenced for a study of T cell changes during pregnancy in multiple sclerosis. The CDR3 runs to 16 residues. J lost 5 bases, V lost 0 bases, and 5 bases had no gene match. Germline CDR1 SGHNT, CDR2 YYREEE (reference sequence). Data came from immunoSEQ multiplex PCR; TCRdb stores just in-frame clones and leaves some out. The data contain tens of thousands of clones, around 90% of them singletons. The chain is built from TRBV5-4 and TRBJ2-7; the match to TRBD2 covers 13 bases. The material sequenced was peripheral blood, taken in the first trimester of pregnancy. The receptor was derived from a female donor in good health, enrolled as a control in a pregnancy study. The CDR3 DNA reads as TGTGCCAGCAGCTTGGAAGGACTAGCGGGGGCCCACGAGCAGTACTTC. Translating it yields CASSLEGLAGAHEQYF.